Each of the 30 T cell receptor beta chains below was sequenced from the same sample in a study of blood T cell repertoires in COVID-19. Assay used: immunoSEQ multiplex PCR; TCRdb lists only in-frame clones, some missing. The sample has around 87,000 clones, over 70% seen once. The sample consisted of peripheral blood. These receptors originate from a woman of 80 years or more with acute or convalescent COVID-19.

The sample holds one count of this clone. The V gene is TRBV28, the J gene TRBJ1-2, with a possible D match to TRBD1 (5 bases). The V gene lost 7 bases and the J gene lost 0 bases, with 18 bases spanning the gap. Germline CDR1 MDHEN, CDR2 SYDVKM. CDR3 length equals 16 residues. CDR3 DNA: TGTGCCAGCACGGTGGGGGGGGGGAGAGCTAACTATGGCTACACCTTC. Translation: CASTVGGGRANYGYTF.

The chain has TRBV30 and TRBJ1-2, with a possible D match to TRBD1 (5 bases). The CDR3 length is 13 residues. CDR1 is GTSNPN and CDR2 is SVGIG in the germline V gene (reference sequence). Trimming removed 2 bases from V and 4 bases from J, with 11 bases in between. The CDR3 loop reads CAWSIRGAYGYTF. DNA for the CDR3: TGTGCCTGGAGTATTAGGGGCGCCTATGGCTACACCTTC.

DNA for the CDR3: TGTGCCAGTAGTGGCAGGGCCAATGAGCAGTTCTTC. It specifies CASSGRANEQFF. The chain couples TRBV19 to TRBJ2-1; D is perhaps TRBD1 (5 bases). CDR1 is LNHDA and CDR2 is SQIVND in the germline V gene (reference sequence). There are 12 residues in the CDR3. V was cut by 5 bases and J by 6 bases, with 8 bases left in between.

CDR3 sequence: CASTVQGAADTQYF. CDR3 in DNA: TGTGCCAGCACGGTACAGGGGGCCGCAGATACGCAGTATTTT. The V and J genes are TRBV5-4 and TRBJ2-3; 9 nucleotides align to TRBD1. With V trimmed by 6 bases and J by 4 bases, 6 bases remained unmatched. Germline V gives CDR1 SGHNT, CDR2 YYREEE (reference sequence). The CDR3 spans 14 residues. The full variable domain, in which reference TRBV5-4 and TRBJ2-3 provide the parts outside the CDR3, is ETGVTQSPTHLIKTRGQQVTLRCSSQSGHNTVSWYQQALGQGPQFIFQYYREEENGRGNFPPRFSGLQFPNYSSELNVNALELDDSALYLCASTVQGAADTQYFGPGTRLTVL.

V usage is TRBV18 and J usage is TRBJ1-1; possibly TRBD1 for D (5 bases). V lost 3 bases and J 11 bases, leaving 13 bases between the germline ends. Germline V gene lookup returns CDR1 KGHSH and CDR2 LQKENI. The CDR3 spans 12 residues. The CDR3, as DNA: TGTGCCAGCTCACCGGTTTGGCAGGGCGCTTTCTTT. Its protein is CASSPVWQGAFF.

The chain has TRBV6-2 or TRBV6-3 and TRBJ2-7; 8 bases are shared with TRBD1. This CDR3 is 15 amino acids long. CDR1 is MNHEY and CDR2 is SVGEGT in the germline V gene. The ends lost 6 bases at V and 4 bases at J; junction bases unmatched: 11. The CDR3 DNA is TGTGCCAGCAGCACCGGACAGGGATTAAAATACGAGCAGTACTTC. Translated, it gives CASSTGQGLKYEQYF.

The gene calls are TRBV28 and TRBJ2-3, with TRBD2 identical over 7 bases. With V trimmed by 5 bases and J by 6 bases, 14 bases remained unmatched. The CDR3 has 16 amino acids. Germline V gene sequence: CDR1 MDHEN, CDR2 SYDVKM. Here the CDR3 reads CASSLEGGRAWDTQYF. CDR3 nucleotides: TGTGCCAGCAGTCTCGAAGGAGGGAGGGCCTGGGATACGCAGTATTTT.

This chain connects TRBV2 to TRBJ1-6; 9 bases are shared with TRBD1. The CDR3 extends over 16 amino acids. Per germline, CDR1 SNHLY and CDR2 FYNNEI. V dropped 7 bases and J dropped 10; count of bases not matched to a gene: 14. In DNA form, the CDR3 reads TGTGCCAGCATGCCAGGGACAGGGAGCTTGGGATCACCCCTCCACTTT. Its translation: CASMPGTGSLGSPLHF.

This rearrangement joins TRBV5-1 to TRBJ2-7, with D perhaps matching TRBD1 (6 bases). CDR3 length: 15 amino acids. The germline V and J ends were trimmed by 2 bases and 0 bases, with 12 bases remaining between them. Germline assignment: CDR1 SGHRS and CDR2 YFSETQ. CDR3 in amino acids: CASSFPQGSSYEQYF. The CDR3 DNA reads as TGCGCCAGCAGCTTTCCACAGGGCAGCTCCTACGAGCAGTACTTC. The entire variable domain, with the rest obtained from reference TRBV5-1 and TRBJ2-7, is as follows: KAGVTQTPRYLIKTRGQQVTLSCSPISGHRSVSWYQQTPGQGLQFLFEYFSETQRNKGNFPGRFSGRQFSNSRSEMNVSTLELGDSALYLCASSFPQGSSYEQYFGPGTRLTVT.

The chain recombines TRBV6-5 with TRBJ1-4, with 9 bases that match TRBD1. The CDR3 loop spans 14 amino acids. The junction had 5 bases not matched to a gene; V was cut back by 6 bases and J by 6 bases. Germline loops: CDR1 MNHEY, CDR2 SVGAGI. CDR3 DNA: TGTGCCAGCAGGAAACAGGGGGCACATGAAAAACTGTTTTTT. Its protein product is CASRKQGAHEKLFF.

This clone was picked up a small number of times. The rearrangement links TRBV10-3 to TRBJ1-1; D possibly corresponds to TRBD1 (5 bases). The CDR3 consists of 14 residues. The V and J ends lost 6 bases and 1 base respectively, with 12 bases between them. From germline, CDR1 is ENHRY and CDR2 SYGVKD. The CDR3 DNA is TGTGCCATCAGCGTCGGGGGTGGGAACACTGAAGCTTTCTTT. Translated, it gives CAISVGGGNTEAFF.

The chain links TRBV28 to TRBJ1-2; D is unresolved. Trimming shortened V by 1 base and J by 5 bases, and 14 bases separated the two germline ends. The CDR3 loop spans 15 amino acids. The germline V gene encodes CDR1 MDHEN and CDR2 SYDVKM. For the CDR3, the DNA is TGTGCCAGCAGTTTATCGGACCCGGGGTCGTATGGCTACACCTTC. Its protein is CASSLSDPGSYGYTF.

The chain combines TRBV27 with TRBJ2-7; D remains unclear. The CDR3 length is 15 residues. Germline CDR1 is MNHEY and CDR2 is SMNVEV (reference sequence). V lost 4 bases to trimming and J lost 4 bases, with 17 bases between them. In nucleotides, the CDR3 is TGTGCCAGCAGTTCCCCCGGCGGCACTATTTACGAGCAGTACTTC. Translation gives CASSSPGGTIYEQYF.

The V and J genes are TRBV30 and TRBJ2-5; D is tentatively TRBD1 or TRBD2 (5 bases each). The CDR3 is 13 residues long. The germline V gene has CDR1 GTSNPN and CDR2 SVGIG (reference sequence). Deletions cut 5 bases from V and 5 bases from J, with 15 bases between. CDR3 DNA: TGTGCCTGGGGGGACGGACTGGGGGAGACCCAGTACTTC. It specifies CAWGDGLGETQYF.

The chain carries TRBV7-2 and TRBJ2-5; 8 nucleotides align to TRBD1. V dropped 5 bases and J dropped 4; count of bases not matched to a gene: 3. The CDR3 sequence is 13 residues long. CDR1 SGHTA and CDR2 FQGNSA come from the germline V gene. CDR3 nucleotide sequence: TGTGCCAGCAGCCAGGGACAGGTAGAGACCCAGTACTTC. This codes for CASSQGQVETQYF.

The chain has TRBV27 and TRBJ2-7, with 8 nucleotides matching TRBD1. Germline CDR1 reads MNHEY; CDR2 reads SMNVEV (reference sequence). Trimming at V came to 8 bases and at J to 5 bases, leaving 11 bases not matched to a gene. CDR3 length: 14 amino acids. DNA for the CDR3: TGTGCCAGCGGCCTCCTGGACAGGGCCCACGAGCAGTACTTC. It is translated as CASGLLDRAHEQYF.

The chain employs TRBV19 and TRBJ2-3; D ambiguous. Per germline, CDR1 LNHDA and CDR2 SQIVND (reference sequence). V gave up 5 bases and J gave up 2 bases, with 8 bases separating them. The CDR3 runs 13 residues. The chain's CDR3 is CASSGRITDTQYF. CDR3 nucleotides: TGTGCCAGTAGTGGCCGTATCACAGATACGCAGTATTTT.

The CDR3 DNA reads TGTGCCAGCAGTTTCGAGGGACAGGGCGATTCACCCCTCCACTTT. Protein product: CASSFEGQGDSPLHF. The gene calls are TRBV9 and TRBJ1-6; 9 bases fit TRBD1. V lost 5 bases and J lost 8; bases outside the gene matches: 8. CDR1 is SGDLS and CDR2 is YYNGEE in the germline V gene. This CDR3 region has 15 residues.

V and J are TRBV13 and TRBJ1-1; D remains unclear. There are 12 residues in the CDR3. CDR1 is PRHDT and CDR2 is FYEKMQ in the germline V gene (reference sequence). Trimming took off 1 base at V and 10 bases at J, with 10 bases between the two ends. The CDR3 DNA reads TGTGCCAGCAGCTTAGTTAGGTCGGGAGCTTTCTTT. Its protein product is CASSLVRSGAFF.

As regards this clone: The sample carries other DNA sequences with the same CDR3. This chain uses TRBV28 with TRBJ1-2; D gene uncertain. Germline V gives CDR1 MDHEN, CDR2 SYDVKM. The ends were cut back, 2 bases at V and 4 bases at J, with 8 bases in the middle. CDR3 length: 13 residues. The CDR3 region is CASSLNLSYGYTF. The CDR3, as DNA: TGTGCCAGCAGTTTAAACCTTAGCTATGGCTACACCTTC.

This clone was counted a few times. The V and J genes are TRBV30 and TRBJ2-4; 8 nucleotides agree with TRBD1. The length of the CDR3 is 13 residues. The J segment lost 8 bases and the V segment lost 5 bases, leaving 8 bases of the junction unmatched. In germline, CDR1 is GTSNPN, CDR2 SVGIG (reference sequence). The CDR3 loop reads CAWDETGEDIQYF. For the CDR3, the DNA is TGTGCCTGGGATGAGACAGGGGAGGACATTCAGTACTTC. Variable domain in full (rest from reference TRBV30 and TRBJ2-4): SQTIHQWPATLVQPVGSPLSLECTVEGTSNPNLYWYRQAAGRGLQLLFYSVGIGQISSEVPQNLSASRPQDRQFILSSKKLLLSDSGFYLCAWDETGEDIQYFGAGTRLSVL.

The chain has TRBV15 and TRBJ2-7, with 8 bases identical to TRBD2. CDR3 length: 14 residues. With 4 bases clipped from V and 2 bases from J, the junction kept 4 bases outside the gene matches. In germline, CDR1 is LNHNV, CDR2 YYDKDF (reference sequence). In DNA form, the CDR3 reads TGTGCCACCAGCAAAGCAGCGGGAGCCTACGAGCAGTACTTC. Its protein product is CATSKAAGAYEQYF.

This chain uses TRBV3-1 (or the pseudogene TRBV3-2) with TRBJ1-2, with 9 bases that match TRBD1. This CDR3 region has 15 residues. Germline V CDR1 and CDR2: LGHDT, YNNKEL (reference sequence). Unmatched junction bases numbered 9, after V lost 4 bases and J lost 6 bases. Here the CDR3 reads CASSPHTGGLDGYTF. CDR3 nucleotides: TGTGCCAGCAGCCCTCATACAGGGGGCTTGGATGGCTACACCTTC.

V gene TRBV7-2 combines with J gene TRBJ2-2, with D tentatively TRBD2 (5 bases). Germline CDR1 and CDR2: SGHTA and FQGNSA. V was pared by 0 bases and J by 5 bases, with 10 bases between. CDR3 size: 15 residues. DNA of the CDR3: TGTGCCAGCAGCTTAGCATGGACTCGTACCGGGGAGCTGTTTTTT. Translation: CASSLAWTRTGELFF.

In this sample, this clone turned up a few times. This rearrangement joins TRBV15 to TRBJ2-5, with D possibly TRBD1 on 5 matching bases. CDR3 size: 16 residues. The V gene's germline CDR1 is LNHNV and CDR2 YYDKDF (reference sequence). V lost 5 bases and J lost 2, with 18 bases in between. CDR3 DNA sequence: TGTGCCACCAGCCCCTCGACAGTTGTTCTACAAGAGACCCAGTACTTC. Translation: CATSPSTVVLQETQYF.

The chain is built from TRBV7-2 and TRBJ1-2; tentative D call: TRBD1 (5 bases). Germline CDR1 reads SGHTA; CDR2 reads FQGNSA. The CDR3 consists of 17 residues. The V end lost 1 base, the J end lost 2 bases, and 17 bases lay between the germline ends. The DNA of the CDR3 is TGTGCCAGCAGCTTAGAGGGGAGGAGACCCCTAAACTATGGCTACACCTTC. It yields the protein CASSLEGRRPLNYGYTF.

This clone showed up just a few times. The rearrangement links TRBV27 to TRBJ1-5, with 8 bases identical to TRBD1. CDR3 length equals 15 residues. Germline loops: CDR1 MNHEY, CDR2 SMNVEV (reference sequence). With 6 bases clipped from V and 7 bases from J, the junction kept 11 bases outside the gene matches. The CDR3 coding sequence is TGTGCCAGCAGGGGGAGGACAGGGAAGAAGCAGCCCCAGCATTTT. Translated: CASRGRTGKKQPQHF.

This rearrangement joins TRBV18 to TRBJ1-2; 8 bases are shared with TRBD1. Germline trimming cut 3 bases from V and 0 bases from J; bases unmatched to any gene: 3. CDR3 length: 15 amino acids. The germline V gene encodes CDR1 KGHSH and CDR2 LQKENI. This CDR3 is CASSPGQDTNYGYTF. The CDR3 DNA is TGTGCCAGCTCACCGGGACAGGACACTAACTATGGCTACACCTTC.

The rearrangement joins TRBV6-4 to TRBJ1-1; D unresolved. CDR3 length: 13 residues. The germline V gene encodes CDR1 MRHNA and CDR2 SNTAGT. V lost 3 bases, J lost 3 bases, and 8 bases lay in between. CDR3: CASSESDYTEAFF. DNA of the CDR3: TGTGCCAGCAGTGAATCAGACTACACTGAAGCTTTCTTT.

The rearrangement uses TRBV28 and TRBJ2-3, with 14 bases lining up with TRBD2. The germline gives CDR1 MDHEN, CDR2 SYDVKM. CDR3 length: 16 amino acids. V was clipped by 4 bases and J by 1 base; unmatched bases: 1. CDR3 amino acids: CASSWGLAGGTDTQYF. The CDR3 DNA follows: TGTGCCAGCAGTTGGGGACTAGCGGGAGGCACAGATACGCAGTATTTT.